The 26 T cell receptor beta chains listed next were all sequenced from one sample in a study of blood T cell repertoires in COVID-19. Assay: immunoSEQ multiplex PCR; the TCRdb copy retains only in-frame clones and omits some. Counted here are 350,000 to 400,000 clones, about 89% occurring once; the ten biggest clones make up around 3%. The specimen was peripheral blood. Every receptor here comes from a woman under 40 with COVID-19, enrolled during active disease.

This chain uses TRBV5-6 with TRBJ2-7, with D tentatively TRBD1 (6 bases). The CDR3 extends over 13 amino acids. V lost 4 bases, J lost 7 bases, and 15 bases lay in between. Germline values: CDR1 SGHDT, CDR2 YYEEEE. CDR3 loop: CASSRDTTEEQYF. In nucleotides, the CDR3 is TGTGCCAGCAGCCGGGACACCACGGAGGAGCAGTACTTC.

This rearrangement joins TRBV4-1 to TRBJ2-3; TRBD2 matches 12 bases. Germline CDR1 and CDR2: MGHRA and YSYEKL. The V segment lost 3 bases and the J segment 0 bases; nucleotides outside the gene matches: 7. The CDR3 covers 18 residues. The CDR3 DNA is TGCGCCAGCAGCCACCACCCACTAGCGGGAGGCAGCACAGATACGCAGTATTTT. Its protein is CASSHHPLAGGSTDTQYF.

The chain combines TRBV7-2 with TRBJ1-2, with D perhaps matching TRBD1 (5 bases). The CDR3 has 14 amino acids. CDR1 is SGHTA and CDR2 is FQGNSA in the germline V gene. Trimming took off 1 base at V and 3 bases at J, with 9 bases between the two ends. The CDR3 region is CASSLGPGHYGYTF. For the CDR3, the DNA is TGTGCCAGCAGCTTAGGGCCAGGGCACTATGGCTACACCTTC.

The chain is built from TRBV2 and TRBJ1-6, with 7 bases that match TRBD1. The V gene's germline CDR1 is SNHLY and CDR2 FYNNEI. The CDR3 loop spans 16 amino acids. Trimming took 4 bases from V and 7 from J; bases not matched to a gene: 10. The CDR3: CASSARQGIRNSPLHF. CDR3 sequence (DNA): TGTGCCAGCAGTGCCCGACAGGGTATTAGGAATTCACCCCTCCACTTT.

The chain joins TRBV3-1 (or the pseudogene TRBV3-2) to TRBJ2-1; 15 bases line up with TRBD2. Germline CDR1 LGHDT, CDR2 YNNKEL (reference sequence). V shed 5 bases and J 7 bases; nucleotides not matched to a gene: 3. The CDR3 is 15 residues long. In DNA, the CDR3 is TGTGCCAGCAGCGGGACTAGCGGGGGGCTGAATGAGCAGTTCTTC. It encodes CASSGTSGGLNEQFF.

This chain uses TRBV18 with TRBJ2-2; 9 bases align to TRBD1. This CDR3 has 15 residues. Losses at the gene ends were 5 bases for V and 4 bases for J; bases not matched to a gene: 5. Germline V CDR1 and CDR2: KGHSH, LQKENI. The CDR3, as DNA: TGTGCCAGCTCATTCCCGGGACAGGGCACCGGGGAGCTGTTTTTT. Translating gives CASSFPGQGTGELFF.

This clone was seen only once. The chain links TRBV10-3 to TRBJ2-1, with a possible D match to TRBD1 (7 bases). The CDR3 totals 15 residues. Germline assignment: CDR1 ENHRY and CDR2 SYGVKD. V gave up 6 bases and J gave up 7 bases, with 19 bases separating them. CDR3 bases: TGTGCCATCAGCTCGAGCGTGGCAGGGGGGAATGAGCAGTTCTTC. Translating gives CAISSSVAGGNEQFF.

The chain is built from TRBV18 and TRBJ2-4; possible D gene TRBD2, 5 bases. The germline V gene encodes CDR1 KGHSH and CDR2 LQKENI. CDR3 length: 16 residues. Trimming took 2 bases from V and 9 from J, leaving 20 bases between them. In nucleotides, the CDR3 is TGTGCCAGCTCACCAGGGAGAAGGGCTTGGTTCGGCATTCAGTACTTC. It translates to CASSPGRRAWFGIQYF.

V usage is TRBV6-2 or TRBV6-3 and J usage is TRBJ2-5; 8 bases agree with TRBD2. With 5 bases clipped from V and 4 bases from J, the junction kept 9 bases outside the gene matches. Germline CDR1 MNHEY, CDR2 SVGEGT. The CDR3 has 15 amino acids. The CDR3 protein is CASSNPSGSRETQYF. DNA of the CDR3: TGTGCCAGCAGTAACCCGAGCGGGAGTCGAGAGACCCAGTACTTC.

This chain connects TRBV7-9 to TRBJ2-1; 8 bases align to TRBD2. Unmatched junction bases numbered 3, after V lost 5 bases and J lost 12 bases. Germline assignment: CDR1 SEHNR and CDR2 FQNEAQ (reference sequence). The CDR3 length is 11 residues. The CDR3 spells CASSPGGGQFF. The CDR3 DNA sequence: TGTGCCAGCAGCCCCGGGGGGGGGCAGTTCTTC.

This rearrangement joins TRBV9 to TRBJ2-1, with D tentatively TRBD2 (5 bases). Germline V CDR1 and CDR2: SGDLS, YYNGEE. Trimming left V 2 bases short and J 9 bases short, with 9 bases between. CDR3 length equals 12 residues. The CDR3 loop is CASSVGESEQFF. In DNA form, the CDR3 reads TGTGCCAGCAGCGTCGGGGAATCTGAGCAGTTCTTC.

CDR3 residues: CASSRQVRGDEQFF. CDR3 DNA: TGTGCCAGCAGTCGACAGGTCCGAGGGGATGAGCAGTTCTTC. The V call is TRBV6-5, the J call TRBJ2-1, with D perhaps TRBD1 (6 bases). Germline V lookup: CDR1 MNHEY, CDR2 SVGAGI. Trimming left V 5 bases short and J 8 bases short, with 16 bases between. The CDR3 is made up of 14 amino acids.

This clone was seen only once. The chain uses TRBV6-2 or TRBV6-3 and TRBJ2-3; 8 nucleotides line up with TRBD1. V gave up 5 bases and J gave up 3 bases; unmatched junction bases: 7. The CDR3 has 15 residues. Germline V gene lookup returns CDR1 MNHEY and CDR2 SVGEGT. The CDR3 protein is CASSLTGARTDTQYF. The CDR3 nucleotides are TGTGCCAGCAGTCTGACAGGGGCCCGAACAGATACGCAGTATTTT.

V gene TRBV5-6 combines with J gene TRBJ1-6; TRBD1 aligns across 8 bases. Germline trimming cut 1 base from V and 8 bases from J; bases unmatched to any gene: 8. The V gene's germline CDR1 is SGHDT and CDR2 YYEEEE. There are 16 residues in the CDR3. The CDR3 protein is CASSLYGQGDDSPLHF. In DNA, the CDR3 is TGTGCCAGCAGCTTGTATGGACAGGGTGACGATTCACCCCTCCACTTT. The variable domain in full, completed from reference TRBV5-6 and TRBJ1-6, reads DAGVTQSPTHLIKTRGQQVTLRCSPKSGHDTVSWYQQALGQGPQFIFQYYEEEERQRGNFPDRFSGHQFPNYSSELNVNALLLGDSALYLCASSLYGQGDDSPLHFGNGTRLTVT.

V is TRBV6-2 or TRBV6-3 and J is TRBJ2-3; 14 bases map to TRBD2. V was pared by 3 bases and J by 6 bases, with 8 bases of the junction left unmatched. CDR1 MNHEY and CDR2 SVGEGT come from the germline V gene. CDR3 size: 17 residues. The CDR3 bases are TGTGCCAGCAGTTATTCCGGACTAGCGGGAGGTACCGATACGCAGTATTTT. Its protein product is CASSYSGLAGGTDTQYF.

The chain joins TRBV14 to TRBJ1-6; D perhaps matches TRBD1 (5 bases). Trimming removed 3 bases from V and 9 bases from J, with 12 bases in between. The germline V gene has CDR1 SGHDN and CDR2 FVKESK. This CDR3 region has 14 residues. This CDR3 is CASSHGGGVSPLHF. DNA of the CDR3: TGTGCCAGCAGCCATGGGGGGGGAGTTTCACCCCTCCACTTT. Variable domain in full (rest from reference TRBV14 and TRBJ1-6): EAGVTQFPSHSVIEKGQTVTLRCDPISGHDNLYWYRRVMGKEIKFLLHFVKESKQDESGMPNNRFLAERTGGTYSTLKVQPAELEDSGVYFCASSHGGGVSPLHFGNGTRLTVT.

This rearrangement joins TRBV19 to TRBJ2-5, with D unresolved. Between the trimmed V and J ends, which lost 7 bases and 1 base, there was a span of 7 bases. The CDR3 has 12 amino acids. CDR1 LNHDA and CDR2 SQIVND come from the germline V gene (reference sequence). The DNA for the CDR3 is TGTGCCAGTAATAACTTCCAAGAGACCCAGTACTTC. Translated, it gives CASNNFQETQYF.

V usage is TRBV4-1 and J usage is TRBJ2-6, with a weak D call TRBD1 (7 bases). Germline-derived CDR1 and CDR2 are MGHRA and YSYEKL. V was pared by 4 bases and J by 2 bases, with 15 bases between. The CDR3 runs 17 residues. CDR3 region: CASSPRQGGTGANVLTF. The CDR3 DNA follows: TGCGCCAGCAGCCCCCGACAGGGCGGGACTGGGGCCAACGTCCTGACTTTC.

The rearrangement joins TRBV9 to TRBJ2-3; 11 positions agree with TRBD2. With 3 bases clipped from V and 4 bases from J, the junction kept 10 bases outside the gene matches. CDR1 is SGDLS, CDR2 YYNGEE, per germline. CDR3 length equals 17 residues. The CDR3 here is CASSANPSGGLPDTQYF. Written as DNA, the CDR3 is TGTGCCAGCAGCGCAAACCCTAGCGGGGGGCTCCCAGATACGCAGTATTTT.

The V and J genes are TRBV4-3 and TRBJ2-1, with a possible D match to TRBD1 (6 bases). Per germline, CDR1 LGHNA and CDR2 YSLEER. The CDR3 is 16 amino acids. V gave up 1 base and J gave up 0 bases, with 10 bases separating them. The CDR3: CASSQGTARSYNEQFF. In DNA form, the CDR3 reads TGCGCCAGCAGCCAAGGGACAGCCCGCTCCTACAATGAGCAGTTCTTC.

The chain carries TRBV14 and TRBJ2-7, with D possibly matching TRBD2 (6 bases). This CDR3 region has 18 residues. CDR1 is SGHDN, CDR2 FVKESK, per germline. V gave up 3 bases and J gave up 0 bases, with 21 bases separating them. Here the CDR3 reads CASSHRSGWQKVSYEQYV. The CDR3 DNA reads TGTGCCAGCAGCCATAGGAGCGGGTGGCAGAAGGTCTCCTACGAGCAGTACGTC.

This clone was recorded only once. CDR3 sequence (DNA): TGTGCCAGCAGTTTGACAGGCTACAATCAGCCCCAGCATTTT. Protein sequence: CASSLTGYNQPQHF. The V call is TRBV28, the J call TRBJ1-5; TRBD1 might be the D (6 bases). The CDR3 sequence is 14 residues long. The germline gives CDR1 MDHEN, CDR2 SYDVKM. The V end lost 3 bases, the J end lost 3 bases, and 9 bases lay between the germline ends.

This clone was observed a single time. The chain carries TRBV6-2 or TRBV6-3 and TRBJ1-3, with D uncertain. The CDR3 has 16 residues. Germline V gene data show CDR1 as MNHEY and CDR2 as SVGEGT. V was shortened by 3 bases and J by 8 bases, with 20 bases between the two germline ends. The CDR3 bases are TGTGCCAGCAGTTATCCGGCCTCCTCGGATCGGGACACCATATATTTT. It translates to CASSYPASSDRDTIYF.

The chain joins TRBV5-5 to TRBJ2-1, with a tentative D call TRBD2 (5 bases). This CDR3 has 12 amino acids. Germline V lookup: CDR1 SGHKS, CDR2 YYEKEE (reference sequence). Trimming stripped 6 bases from V and 9 bases from J, with 13 bases between. The CDR3 protein is CASTLDTSEQFF. As DNA, the CDR3 is TGTGCCAGCACCTTAGACACTAGTGAGCAGTTCTTC.

The rearrangement links TRBV3-1 (or the pseudogene TRBV3-2) to TRBJ2-2; D not resolved. Germline loops: CDR1 LGHDT, CDR2 YNNKEL (reference sequence). With 0 bases removed from V and 7 bases from J, the gap between germline ends came to 6 bases. The CDR3 runs to 13 residues. The CDR3: CASSQDRYGELFF. The CDR3 DNA reads as TGTGCCAGCAGCCAAGATCGGTACGGGGAGCTGTTTTTT.

The rearrangement uses TRBV3-1 (or the pseudogene TRBV3-2) and TRBJ2-5, with 10 bases fitting TRBD1. CDR1 and CDR2 from the germline V gene are LGHDT and YNNKEL (reference sequence). J gave up 5 bases and V 5 bases, and 5 bases lay outside the gene matches. There are 14 residues in the CDR3. In DNA, the CDR3 is TGTGCCAGCAGCATCGGGACAGGGGTGGAGACCCAGTACTTC. It is translated as CASSIGTGVETQYF.